Listed here are 16 T cell receptor beta chains from one sample, sequenced in a study of T cell changes during pregnancy in multiple sclerosis (dated by TCRdb to the late 2010s). To prepare the library, the immunoSEQ multiplex PCR assay was applied. TCRdb mirrors the immuneACCESS table, restricted to in-frame sequences. Some clones are absent from its copies; in checked studies, under half trace to an unresolved V gene, and the reason for the others is unknown. Recorded for this sample are approximately 9,000 clones; 83% of them occurred a single time. The top ten constitute less than 20% of the sample. The sample here was CD8+ T cells from peripheral blood mononuclear cells, taken in the third trimester of pregnancy. The receptors shown here come from a female donor in good health, enrolled as a control in a pregnancy study.

The chain employs TRBV5-5 and TRBJ1-3; weak D call: TRBD1 (5 bases). This CDR3 comprises 15 residues. Trimming cost V 4 bases and J 1 base, with 12 bases left between them. CDR1 and CDR2 from the germline V gene are SGHKS and YYEKEE (reference sequence). The CDR3 reads CASSVTQGSGNTIYF. The CDR3 bases are TGTGCCAGCAGCGTGACGCAGGGTTCTGGAAACACCATATATTTT.

The chain joins TRBV10-3 to TRBJ2-1; D is perhaps TRBD1 (6 bases). The CDR3 loop spans 17 amino acids. Deletions cut 6 bases from V and 9 bases from J, with 27 bases between. The germline gives CDR1 ENHRY, CDR2 SYGVKD. CDR3 nucleotides: TGTGCCATCAGGGCCCGGACAGCGATTCAAGGCCCTCCTGAGCAGTTCTTC. Translation: CAIRARTAIQGPPEQFF.

This clone counts as medium-sized (0.01 to 0.1%). J is TRBJ2-3 and V is TRBV27; a possible D gene is TRBD2 (7 bases). The CDR3 contains 15 residues. V was cut by 5 bases and J by 6 bases, with 18 bases left in between. Germline V gene sequence: CDR1 MNHEY, CDR2 SMNVEV (reference sequence). CDR3 sequence: CASSLATRGGDTQYF. The CDR3, as DNA: TGTGCCAGCAGTCTGGCGACTAGGGGGGGGGATACGCAGTATTTT.

Notes on this clone: Distinct nucleotide sequences in the sample also encode this CDR3. The chain joins TRBV7-2 to TRBJ2-5; a possible D gene is TRBD1 (5 bases). Germline CDR1 and CDR2: SGHTA and FQGNSA. V lost 3 bases and J lost 4, with 9 bases in between. The CDR3 is 13 residues long. The CDR3 region is CASSFVRGETQYF. CDR3 coding DNA: TGTGCCAGCAGCTTCGTTAGGGGAGAGACCCAGTACTTC.

The genes are TRBV6-1 and TRBJ2-7, with a weak D call TRBD2 (6 bases). The germline CDR1 and CDR2 sequences are MNHNS and SASEGT. This CDR3 region has 15 residues. V lost 1 base and J 2 bases, leaving 12 bases between the germline ends. CDR3 in amino acids: CASSEVTGVPYEQYF. CDR3 bases: TGTGCCAGCAGTGAAGTGACGGGAGTTCCCTACGAGCAGTACTTC.

The rearrangement links TRBV29-1 to TRBJ1-2; tentative D call: TRBD1 (5 bases). The CDR3 runs to 11 residues. Germline CDR1 is SQVTM and CDR2 is ANQGSEA. Trimming removed 5 bases at V and 6 bases at J, with 10 bases between. The CDR3 reads CSVQGWDGYTF. As DNA, the CDR3 is TGCAGCGTTCAGGGATGGGATGGCTACACCTTC.

The chain is built from TRBV7-9 and TRBJ2-7, with 8 bases fitting TRBD2. The germline gives CDR1 SEHNR, CDR2 FQNEAQ (reference sequence). The CDR3 has 16 amino acids. J gave up 3 bases and V 1 base, and 8 bases lay outside the gene matches. CDR3 residues: CASSLVSGRPSYEQYF. CDR3 nucleotide sequence: TGTGCCAGCAGCTTAGTAAGCGGGAGACCCAGCTACGAGCAGTACTTC.

The gene calls are TRBV7-2 and TRBJ2-3; 11 bases agree with TRBD2. Trimming cost V 4 bases and J 6 bases; bases outside gene matches: 6. Germline lookup yields CDR1 SGHTA and CDR2 FQGNSA. The CDR3 spans 15 residues. Here the CDR3 reads CASSYTSGSKDTQYF. The CDR3 nucleotides are TGTGCCAGCAGCTATACTAGCGGGAGTAAGGATACGCAGTATTTT.

The V gene is TRBV6-4, the J gene TRBJ2-2, with D perhaps TRBD1 (5 bases). Per the germline V gene, CDR1 is MRHNA and CDR2 is SNTAGT. The CDR3 length is 13 residues. The V and J ends lost 2 bases and 4 bases respectively, with 5 bases between them. CDR3 nucleotides: TGTGCCAGCAGTGACAGGGGCACCGGGGAGCTGTTTTTT. It yields the protein CASSDRGTGELFF.

The chain couples TRBV5-1 to TRBJ2-7; no clear D. This CDR3 region has 14 residues. From germline, CDR1 is SGHRS and CDR2 YFSETQ. V was pared by 0 bases and J by 7 bases, with 14 bases between. The CDR3 region is CASSLVALSQEQYF. CDR3 nucleotide sequence: TGCGCCAGCAGCTTGGTAGCCCTGAGCCAAGAGCAGTACTTC.

The chain joins TRBV10-1 to TRBJ2-3; D remains unclear. Per the germline V gene, CDR1 is WNHNN and CDR2 is SYGVQD (reference sequence). The germline V and J ends were trimmed by 4 bases and 2 bases, with 7 bases remaining between them. This CDR3 has 13 residues. The CDR3: CASSGAFTDTQYF. CDR3 in DNA: TGCGCCAGCAGTGGAGCCTTCACAGATACGCAGTATTTT.

V gene TRBV27 combines with J gene TRBJ2-7, with a possible D match to TRBD2 (7 bases). In germline, CDR1 is MNHEY, CDR2 SMNVEV (reference sequence). The CDR3 runs 14 residues. V was pared by 8 bases and J by 1 base, with 15 bases between. The CDR3 spells CASGSGGASYEQYF. CDR3 sequence (DNA): TGTGCCAGCGGTTCGGGGGGCGCTTCCTACGAGCAGTACTTC.

V and J are TRBV28 and TRBJ1-1; 7 positions match TRBD1. V shed 2 bases, J shed 3 bases, and the junction held 9 bases outside the gene matches. The CDR3 is 16 amino acids. Germline CDR1 MDHEN, CDR2 SYDVKM. CDR3 in DNA: TGTGCCAGCAGTTTAACTTACAGGGGTGGGTACACTGAAGCTTTCTTT. It encodes CASSLTYRGGYTEAFF.

By its share, this clone is medium-sized. The chain joins TRBV6-4 to TRBJ2-1; the D is unclear. Per the germline V gene, CDR1 is MRHNA and CDR2 is SNTAGT. Deletions cut 6 bases from V and 0 bases from J, with 6 bases between. This CDR3 has 13 amino acids. The CDR3 sequence is CASSGSSYNEQFF. The DNA for the CDR3 is TGTGCCAGCAGCGGTAGCTCCTACAATGAGCAGTTCTTC.

This rearrangement joins TRBV27 to TRBJ2-1; D is perhaps TRBD1 (5 bases). The CDR3 contains 13 residues. V dropped 11 bases and J dropped 5 bases, with 16 bases sitting between them. From germline, CDR1 is MNHEY and CDR2 SMNVEV (reference sequence). CDR3 region: CAARQGQNNEQFF. The CDR3 region has the DNA TGTGCCGCCCGGCAGGGCCAGAACAATGAGCAGTTCTTC.

In this sample, this clone turned up once. This chain links TRBV6-4 with TRBJ2-1; TRBD2 matches 8 bases. With 0 bases clipped from V and 9 bases from J, the junction kept 4 bases outside the gene matches. Per the germline V gene, CDR1 is MRHNA and CDR2 is SNTAGT. The CDR3 is 14 residues long. This CDR3 is CASSDSREGVEQFF. CDR3 nucleotide sequence: TGTGCCAGCAGTGACTCACGGGAGGGGGTTGAGCAGTTCTTC.